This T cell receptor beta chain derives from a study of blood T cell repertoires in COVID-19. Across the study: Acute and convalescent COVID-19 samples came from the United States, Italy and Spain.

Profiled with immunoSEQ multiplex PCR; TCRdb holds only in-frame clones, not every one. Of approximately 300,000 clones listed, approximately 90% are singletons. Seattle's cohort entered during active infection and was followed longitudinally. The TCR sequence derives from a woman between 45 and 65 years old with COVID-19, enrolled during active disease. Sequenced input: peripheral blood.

The CDR3 region is CASSLGQTINYGYTF. CDR3 bases: TGTGCCAGCTCTCTCGGACAGACAATCAACTATGGCTACACCTTC. The chain carries TRBV18 and TRBJ1-2; D is possibly TRBD1 (6 bases). The germline V and J ends were trimmed by 6 bases and 2 bases, with 16 bases remaining between them. Germline CDR1 reads KGHSH; CDR2 reads LQKENI. CDR3 length: 15 residues.